This entry describes one TCR beta chain. The sample originates from a study of multiple sclerosis patients with progressive multifocal leukoencephalopathy. Here immunoSEQ multiplex PCR was the method, and the copy in TCRdb shows in-frame clones only, minus some. The sample has some 30,000 clones; more than 75% are singletons. The time point: before natalizumab initiation. All PML patients were female, and all patients had earlier interferon beta. Germline V gene data show CDR1 as WNHNN and CDR2 as SYGVQD (reference sequence). CDR3 size: 15 residues. Losses at the gene ends were 6 bases for V and 7 bases for J; bases not matched to a gene: 7.

Material for sequencing was PBMCs. The chain is built from TRBV10-1 and TRBJ2-1, with 12 bases matching TRBD2. This receptor was identified in a human donor with multiple sclerosis. Written as DNA, the CDR3 is TGCGCCAGCAGGGGTAGACTAGCGGGGGTAAATGAGCAGTTCTTC. Amino acids: CASRGRLAGVNEQFF.